This TCR beta chain came from a study of shared T cell receptors in the human thymus. Generated by immunoSEQ multiplex PCR, the TCRdb table keeps only in-frame clones and is missing some. Among roughly 700,000 clones listed, 88% were seen once. Trimming removed 0 bases from V and 0 bases from J; junction bases left unmatched: 10. The CDR3 is 19 amino acids. Germline CDR1 reads LGHNA; CDR2 reads YNFKEQ. These data were likewise used in another study, on human thymus T cells.

The TCR was taken from a boy younger than two with a congenital heart defect. The chain is built from TRBV4-2 and TRBJ2-1, with TRBD2 matching over 8 bases. The sequenced sample was thymocytes. CDR3 nucleotide sequence: TGTGCCAGCAGCCAAGAGCCCCCCTATAGCGGGAACTCCTACAATGAGCAGTTCTTC. Protein sequence: CASSQEPPYSGNSYNEQFF.